The sequence of this T cell receptor beta chain was determined in a study of blood T cell repertoires in COVID-19. Study-wide background: There were acute and convalescent COVID-19 samples, and they came from the United States, Italy and Spain. PBMCs, B-cell-depleted T cells, or T cells provided the cDNA or gDNA that made up the material.

Germline assignment: CDR1 SGHTA and CDR2 FQGNSA. V was shortened by 1 base and J by 4 bases, with 11 bases between the two germline ends. CDR3 length: 15 residues. The authors' processing: Amplification with reference gene primers provided the estimates of nucleated cell counts. TCRdb's table, derived via immunoSEQ multiplex PCR, lists solely in-frame clones and lacks some. The V and J calls and clone size are taken from that table; D and trimming were inferred from the DNA. Seen here are 150,000 to 200,000 clones, 70% to 90% observed once, and the top ten hold roughly 5.6%. V is TRBV7-2 and J is TRBJ1-3; D is unclear. This clonotype was obtained from a middle-aged man with active or convalescent COVID-19. What was sequenced was peripheral blood. In DNA form, the CDR3 reads TGTGCCAGCAGCTTAGGAGGTCAGTTAGGAAACACCATATATTTT. Amino acids: CASSLGGQLGNTIYF. The full variable domain, with the rest looked up from reference TRBV7-2 and TRBJ1-3, is GAGVSQSPSNKVTEKGKDVELRCDPISGHTALYWYRQSLGQGLEFLIYFQGNSAPDKSGLPSDRFSAERTGGSVSTLTIQRTQQEDSAVYLCASSLGGQLGNTIYFGEGSWLTVV.